This TCR beta chain stems from a study of blood T cell repertoires in COVID-19. Study-level information: The United States, Italy and Spain supplied acute and convalescent COVID-19 samples. The cDNA or gDNA used as material had been derived from T cells, B-cell-depleted T cells, or PBMCs.

In terms of age and location, participants ranged from roughly 18 to 90 years and lived in under 30 US areas. Cohort 3 donors counted as recovered after two negative PCRs, clearance, or resolved symptoms. This table comes from immunoSEQ multiplex PCR, and its TCRdb copy is limited to in-frame clones, with some not included. The sample has about 280,000 clones, roughly 89% seen once; the top ten hold roughly 6.2%. The material sequenced was PBMCs or T cells enriched from blood (not recorded which). This clonotype was sampled from a woman aged 40 to 55 who had recovered from COVID-19.

CDR3 bases: TGTGCCAGCAGCCCACTAGTTTTCTACAATGAGCAGTTCTTC. Translating gives CASSPLVFYNEQFF. The rearrangement uses TRBV7-2 and TRBJ2-1, with a possible D match to TRBD2 (5 bases). The V and J ends lost 5 bases and 3 bases respectively, with 11 bases between them. This CDR3 is built from 14 residues. Germline V gives CDR1 SGHTA, CDR2 FQGNSA.